Listed here is a single TCR beta chain. Its target is not known. Treatment of the sample: roughly 18 received Ad26.COV2.S at low or high dose, single or two shots; 5 received placebo; per-sample allocation not given. The investigators took samples on day 63 after the first vaccine or placebo injection. As its vector, the vaccine had Ad26, which expressed Wuhan-strain SARS-CoV-2 spike. The data belong to a study of Ad26.COV2.S vaccination and SARS-CoV-2 variants. Study-level information: Intramuscularly, Ad26.COV2.S was given either once or twice, 56 days apart.

The protocol was immunoSEQ multiplex PCR, while the TCRdb copy is restricted to in-frame clones and leaves out a portion. The sample contains about 480,000 clones, roughly 85% of which appear only once. Study-wide results and caveats: It was vaccine recipients, not placebo recipients, who had the higher spike-specific TCR breadth. Marked by substantial breadth, spike-specific CD8+ and CD4+ T cell responses were reportedly seen after vaccination.

V lost 5 bases, J lost 7 bases, and 11 bases lay in between. The CDR3 runs to 12 residues. The germline CDR1 and CDR2 sequences are MNHEY and SVGAGI. The specimen comprised peripheral blood, sampled in a trial of Ad26.COV2.S vaccine versus placebo. The source is a person between 18 and 60 years old who received the Ad26.COV2.S COVID-19 vaccine or a placebo. The chain couples TRBV6-5 to TRBJ1-1; D is perhaps TRBD1 (6 bases). CDR3 region: CASSPDRIEAFF. As DNA, the CDR3 is TGTGCCAGCAGTCCCGACAGGATTGAAGCTTTCTTT.